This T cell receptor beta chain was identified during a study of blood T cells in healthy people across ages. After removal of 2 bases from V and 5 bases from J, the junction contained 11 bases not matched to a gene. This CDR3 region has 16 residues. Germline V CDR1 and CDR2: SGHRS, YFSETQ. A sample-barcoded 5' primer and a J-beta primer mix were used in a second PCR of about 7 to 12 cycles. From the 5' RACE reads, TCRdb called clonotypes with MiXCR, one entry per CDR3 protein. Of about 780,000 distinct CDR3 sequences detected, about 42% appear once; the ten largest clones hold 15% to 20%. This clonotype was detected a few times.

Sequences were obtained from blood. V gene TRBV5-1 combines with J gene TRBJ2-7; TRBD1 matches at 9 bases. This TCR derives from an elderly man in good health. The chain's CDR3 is CASSFLPGQGVHEQYF. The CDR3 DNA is TGCGCCAGCAGCTTTCTACCGGGACAGGGAGTACACGAGCAGTACTTC.